Listed below are T cell receptor beta chains from one sample, sequenced in a study of Ad26.COV2.S vaccination and SARS-CoV-2 variants. The protocol was immunoSEQ multiplex PCR, while the TCRdb copy is restricted to in-frame clones and leaves out a portion. The sample yields roughly 350,000 clones, approximately 86% seen once. This specimen consisted of peripheral blood, obtained in a trial of Ad26.COV2.S vaccine versus placebo. These receptors were taken from a person aged 18 to 59 who received the Ad26.COV2.S COVID-19 vaccine or a placebo. CDR3s include the opening cysteine and the closing phenylalanine or tryptophan. The order of the fields is V gene, clone size, D gene, J gene, CDR3 protein, CDR3 DNA. A D gene is named only where the DNA matches it firmly. Part of the rows lack a size; the others show once, few, many or a class for expanded clones.

TRBV19,once,TRBD1,TRBJ2-3,CASSTRTGGADTQYF,TGTGCCAGTAGTACCAGGACAGGGGGCGCAGATACGCAGTATTTT
TRBV24-1,.,.,TRBJ1-5,CATSDRYNQPQHF,TGTGCCACCAGTGATCGATACAATCAGCCCCAGCATTTT
TRBV12-5,.,.,TRBJ2-3,CASGWDGASTDTQYF,TGTGCTAGTGGGTGGGACGGGGCATCAACAGATACGCAGTATTTT
TRBV7-8,.,TRBD1,TRBJ1-2,CASSPQGESLNYGYTF,TGTGCCAGCAGCCCCCAGGGGGAGTCCTTAAACTATGGCTACACCTTC
TRBV9,few,TRBD1,TRBJ1-4,CASSWGQGLQKLFF,TGTGCCAGCAGCTGGGGACAGGGACTTCAAAAACTGTTTTTT
TRBV6-6,few,.,TRBJ1-1,CASSMAGNTEAFF,TGTGCCAGCAGTATGGCAGGGAACACTGAAGCTTTCTTT
TRBV28,.,.,TRBJ1-1,CASSFFGVVRDRDTEAFF,TGTGCCAGCAGTTTCTTCGGGGTGGTGAGGGATCGGGACACTGAAGCTTTCTTT
TRBV11-3,.,.,TRBJ2-2,CASSPGLSPGTGELFF,TGTGCCAGCAGCCCAGGGCTAAGCCCCGGCACCGGGGAGCTGTTTTTT
TRBV7-2,.,.,TRBJ2-3,CASQLTSTDTQYF,TGTGCCAGCCAACTTACTAGCACAGATACGCAGTATTTT
TRBV7-8,.,.,TRBJ1-1,CASSLQEGNTEAFF,TGTGCCAGCAGCTTACAAGAGGGAAACACTGAAGCTTTCTTT
TRBV4-1,.,.,TRBJ2-2,CASSQVAVGIITGELFF,TGCGCCAGCAGCCAAGTAGCGGTGGGCATCATTACCGGGGAGCTGTTTTTT
TRBV24-1,.,.,TRBJ1-5,CATAAGFQGRFQPQHF,TGTGCCACTGCCGCAGGTTTCCAGGGGAGGTTTCAGCCCCAGCATTTT
TRBV5-5,.,TRBD2,TRBJ2-3,CASRTGLATDTQYF,TGTGCCAGCAGAACGGGACTAGCGACCGATACGCAGTATTTT
TRBV4-3,.,.,TRBJ1-6,CASSQGERHNSPLHF,TGCGCCAGCAGCCAGGGGGAAAGGCATAATTCACCCCTCCACTTT
TRBV27,.,.,TRBJ2-1,CASGASYEQFF,TGTGCCAGTGGGGCTAGCTATGAGCAGTTCTTC
TRBV4-1,.,.,TRBJ2-7,CASSQVVSYEQYF,TGCGCCAGCAGCCAAGTGGTCTCCTACGAGCAGTACTTC
TRBV3-1/TRBV3-2,.,TRBD1,TRBJ1-6,CASSQGGRGRSPLHF,TGTGCCAGCAGCCAAGGAGGCAGGGGGCGTTCACCCCTCCACTTT